This passage covers 26 T cell receptor beta chains from one sample sequenced in a study of T cell responses to AZD1222 COVID-19 vaccine. The protocol was immunoSEQ multiplex PCR, while the TCRdb copy is restricted to in-frame clones and leaves out a portion. The table includes roughly 96,000 clones, roughly 87% detected once. Sequencing was performed on peripheral blood, taken on day 0 of AZD1222 vaccination. All receptors derive from an adult in good health.

V gene TRBV7-2 combines with J gene TRBJ2-7; 10 bases map to TRBD1. CDR1 is SGHTA and CDR2 is FQGNSA in the germline V gene. Trimming at V came to 1 base and at J to 5 bases, leaving 5 bases not matched to a gene. This CDR3 is 15 amino acids long. CDR3 DNA: TGTGCCAGCAGCTTAGATGGGACAGGGGTGAACGAGCAGTACTTC. Protein: CASSLDGTGVNEQYF.

The chain has TRBV18 and TRBJ1-1; 7 bases match TRBD1. In germline, CDR1 is KGHSH, CDR2 LQKENI. V shed 4 bases, J shed 8 bases, and the junction held 10 bases outside the gene matches. CDR3 size: 14 residues. CDR3 in DNA: TGTGCCAGCTCACTATCCGCGACAGGGAGCGAAGCTTTCTTT. Protein sequence: CASSLSATGSEAFF.

CDR3 loop: CASSISPGANVLTF. Here the CDR3 DNA reads TGTGCCAGTAGTATAAGTCCTGGGGCCAACGTCCTGACTTTC. V gene TRBV19 combines with J gene TRBJ2-6; D ambiguous. The germline V gene encodes CDR1 LNHDA and CDR2 SQIVND (reference sequence). The V end was cut by 2 bases, the J end by 2 bases, with 4 bases between. CDR3 length: 14 amino acids.

This clone was observed a single time. This chain connects TRBV3-1 (or the pseudogene TRBV3-2) to TRBJ1-1; 7 positions match TRBD1. The CDR3 is 15 amino acids. The V gene's germline CDR1 is LGHDT and CDR2 YNNKEL (reference sequence). The ends lost 3 bases at V and 2 bases at J; junction bases unmatched: 6. CDR3 nucleotides: TGTGCCAGCAGCCAGGAAACAGGGGTTAACACTGAAGCTTTCTTT. Translating gives CASSQETGVNTEAFF.

The rearrangement uses TRBV6-5 and TRBJ2-2, with TRBD1 identical over 7 bases. V was pared by 5 bases and J by 7 bases, with 4 bases of the junction left unmatched. The CDR3 consists of 13 residues. Germline CDR1 is MNHEY and CDR2 is SVGAGI. The CDR3 reads CASSTGVDGELFF. Here the CDR3 DNA reads TGTGCCAGCAGTACAGGGGTGGACGGGGAGCTGTTTTTT.

The chain has TRBV6-5 and TRBJ2-3; 11 bases map to TRBD2. J was trimmed by 5 bases and V by 0 bases; bases with no gene match: 4. CDR3 length: 16 residues. Looked up from germline, CDR1 is MNHEY and CDR2 is SVGAGI. CDR3 sequence reads: CASSYSLAGGRDTQYF. The CDR3 DNA reads as TGTGCCAGCAGTTACTCCCTAGCGGGGGGTCGAGATACGCAGTATTTT.

This sequence joins TRBV6-6 and TRBJ1-5; D remains unclear. Per germline, CDR1 MNHNY and CDR2 SVGAGI (reference sequence). This CDR3 is built from 14 residues. V was clipped by 5 bases and J by 5 bases, with 13 bases between them. Here the CDR3 DNA reads TGTGCCAGCAGTCCAAACTCCCACGATCAGCCCCAGCATTTT. Its translation is CASSPNSHDQPQHF.

V usage is TRBV30 and J usage is TRBJ2-3; 10 bases map to TRBD1. J gave up 4 bases and V 4 bases, and 5 bases lay outside the gene matches. Germline V gene data show CDR1 as GTSNPN and CDR2 as SVGIG (reference sequence). The CDR3 loop spans 14 amino acids. The CDR3: CAWNLGTGADTQYF. The CDR3 bases are TGTGCCTGGAACCTTGGGACAGGGGCAGATACGCAGTATTTT.

The chain is built from TRBV5-1 and TRBJ2-1; 8 bases match TRBD1. This CDR3 has 16 amino acids. Trimming removed 4 bases from V and 7 bases from J; junction bases left unmatched: 13. Per germline, CDR1 SGHRS and CDR2 YFSETQ. CDR3 coding DNA: TGCGCCAGCAGCATGGTTCCCCTCAGGGGGCGTAATGAGCAGTTCTTC. This translates into CASSMVPLRGRNEQFF.

The CDR3 region is CASSYGGSGANVLTF. In DNA form, the CDR3 reads TGTGCCAGCAGTTATGGGGGCTCTGGGGCCAACGTCCTGACTTTC. The chain recombines TRBV6-2 or TRBV6-3 with TRBJ2-6; TRBD1 or TRBD2 may be the D gene (5 bases each). Between the trimmed V and J ends, which lost 3 bases and 0 bases, there was a span of 6 bases. The CDR3 sequence is 15 residues long. Looked up from germline, CDR1 is MNHEY and CDR2 is SVGEGT.

The J gene is TRBJ2-1, the V gene TRBV2, with TRBD1 matching 10 bases. The germline V gene encodes CDR1 SNHLY and CDR2 FYNNEI. This CDR3 has 14 amino acids. Trimming took 4 bases from V and 8 from J; bases not matched to a gene: 5. This CDR3 reads CASSGDRGLDEQFF. The DNA of the CDR3 is TGTGCCAGCAGTGGCGACAGGGGGCTCGATGAGCAGTTCTTC.

DNA of the CDR3: TGTGCCAGCAGCTACCAGACAGGGTTCTACAATGAGCAGTTCTTC. It codes for CASSYQTGFYNEQFF. The genes are TRBV3-1 (or the pseudogene TRBV3-2) and TRBJ2-1; TRBD1 matches 7 bases. This CDR3 region has 15 residues. Trimming cost V 5 bases and J 3 bases; bases outside gene matches: 7. Germline V gives CDR1 LGHDT, CDR2 YNNKEL (reference sequence).

This rearrangement joins TRBV5-1 to TRBJ1-2, with 7 bases fitting TRBD1. Germline CDR1 and CDR2: SGHRS and YFSETQ. The CDR3 has 15 residues. The ends lost 0 bases at V and 1 base at J; junction bases unmatched: 3. The CDR3 nucleotides read TGCGCCAGCAGCTTGGGGGACAGTAGTAACTATGGCTACACCTTC. Translating gives CASSLGDSSNYGYTF.

The gene calls are TRBV7-8 and TRBJ2-1; D uncertain. CDR1 is SGHVS and CDR2 is FQNEAQ in the germline V gene. The CDR3 runs to 15 residues. The germline V and J ends were trimmed by 2 bases and 2 bases, with 10 bases remaining between them. The DNA for the CDR3 is TGTGCCAGCAGCTTATATAAGGGAACCTACAATGAGCAGTTCTTC. Amino acid sequence: CASSLYKGTYNEQFF.

This rearrangement joins TRBV12-3 or TRBV12-4 to TRBJ2-7; TRBD2 aligns across 7 bases. The ends lost 5 bases at V and 6 bases at J; junction bases unmatched: 7. The CDR3 is made up of 13 amino acids. CDR3 coding DNA: TGTGCCAGCAGTCCCTCGGGGGGAGGCGAGCAGTACTTC. It encodes CASSPSGGGEQYF.

The V call is TRBV3-1 (or the pseudogene TRBV3-2), the J call TRBJ1-5; D is perhaps TRBD1 (6 bases). Per germline, CDR1 LGHDT and CDR2 YNNKEL (reference sequence). The CDR3 has 15 residues. V was clipped by 3 bases and J by 4 bases, with 13 bases between them. The CDR3, as DNA: TGTGCCAGCAGCCATAGGGGGGGCTTGAATCAGCCCCAGCATTTT. Amino acids: CASSHRGGLNQPQHF.

The chain combines TRBV29-1 with TRBJ1-1; perhaps TRBD1 as D (5 bases). The V end was cut by 6 bases, the J end by 4 bases, with 15 bases between. Germline V CDR1 and CDR2: SQVTM, ANQGSEA. The CDR3 consists of 13 residues. Here the CDR3 reads CSVALQGSTEAFF. DNA for the CDR3: TGCAGCGTCGCTCTTCAGGGATCCACTGAAGCTTTCTTT.

The J gene is TRBJ1-6, the V gene TRBV7-2; D call uncertain. The CDR3 covers 15 residues. V was clipped by 8 bases and J by 7 bases, with 18 bases between them. Germline lookup yields CDR1 SGHTA and CDR2 FQGNSA. The chain's CDR3 is CASGYSQGYNSPLHF. The CDR3 DNA reads as TGTGCCAGCGGCTATAGTCAAGGGTACAATTCACCCCTCCACTTT.

This sequence joins TRBV10-3 and TRBJ2-7; D is unresolved. V was pared by 2 bases and J by 3 bases, with 8 bases between. This CDR3 is 13 amino acids long. Per germline, CDR1 ENHRY and CDR2 SYGVKD. CDR3 loop: CAISENNDYEQYF. CDR3 nucleotides: TGTGCCATCAGTGAGAACAATGACTACGAGCAGTACTTC.

The CDR3 is CASSVGPDRIGVSGANVLTF. CDR3 nucleotides: TGTGCCAGCAGCGTGGGACCGGACAGGATAGGAGTCTCTGGGGCCAACGTCCTGACTTTC. The chain carries TRBV9 and TRBJ2-6; 7 bases match TRBD1. The V and J ends lost 2 bases and 0 bases, in that order; junction bases with no gene match: 14. Germline V CDR1 and CDR2: SGDLS, YYNGEE. The CDR3 has 20 amino acids.

CDR3 sequence (DNA): TGTGCCAGCAGCCCTCGGGACAGCTACGAGCAGTACTTC. Protein product: CASSPRDSYEQYF. V usage is TRBV3-1 (or the pseudogene TRBV3-2) and J usage is TRBJ2-7, with 7 positions matching TRBD1. The CDR3 spans 13 residues. CDR1 LGHDT and CDR2 YNNKEL come from the germline V gene (reference sequence). J lost 3 bases, V lost 4 bases, and 3 bases had no gene match.

The chain links TRBV30 to TRBJ2-2, with 7 nucleotides matching TRBD1. The CDR3 contains 14 residues. With V trimmed by 4 bases and J by 5 bases, 7 bases remained unmatched. Germline CDR1 reads GTSNPN; CDR2 reads SVGIG (reference sequence). In DNA form, the CDR3 reads TGTGCCTGGAACGGACAGGTCCAAACCGGGGAGCTGTTTTTT. Residues: CAWNGQVQTGELFF.

The rearrangement joins TRBV3-1 (or the pseudogene TRBV3-2) to TRBJ1-1; no definite D call. The CDR3 is made up of 15 amino acids. The V and J ends lost 1 base and 2 bases respectively, with 11 bases between them. Germline V CDR1 and CDR2: LGHDT, YNNKEL (reference sequence). CDR3 bases: TGTGCCAGCAGCCAAGTAACAGACCCCAACACTGAAGCTTTCTTT. Amino acids: CASSQVTDPNTEAFF.

J is TRBJ2-3 and V is TRBV10-3, with no clear D. The CDR3 consists of 14 residues. Germline CDR1 is ENHRY and CDR2 is SYGVKD. Trimming took 6 bases from V and 2 from J, leaving 12 bases between them. CDR3 sequence: CAIRRSGDTDTQYF. Written as DNA, the CDR3 is TGTGCCATCAGGAGGTCCGGAGACACAGATACGCAGTATTTT.

This sequence joins TRBV2 and TRBJ2-5; perhaps TRBD1 as D (7 bases). V lost 4 bases to trimming and J lost 9 bases, with 18 bases between them. The CDR3 contains 14 residues. The V gene's germline CDR1 is SNHLY and CDR2 FYNNEI. CDR3 amino acids: CASSGGDSGIAQYF. The CDR3 DNA is TGTGCCAGCAGTGGGGGGGACAGTGGTATTGCCCAGTACTTC.

A few counts support this clone. The chain carries TRBV12-3 or TRBV12-4 and TRBJ1-1, with 8 bases lining up with TRBD1. Trimming removed 5 bases from V and 6 bases from J; junction bases left unmatched: 2. The CDR3 consists of 12 residues. DNA of the CDR3: TGTGCCAGCAGTGGGACAGGACCTGAAGCTTTCTTT. It is translated as CASSGTGPEAFF.